This T cell receptor beta chain was retrieved from a study of CD8 T cells in ankylosing spondylitis listed by TCRdb under 2017. Study-wide context: T cell receptor beta repertoires were profiled in healthy donors and ankylosing spondylitis patients so that disease-linked TCR variants could be found. The full study cohort comprised about 24 ankylosing spondylitis patients and about 110 healthy donors. Samples of peripheral blood were taken, and for ankylosing spondylitis patients, synovial fluid was collected as well.

Counted from cysteine to phenylalanine, this CDR3 has 16 amino acids. Kept here is only the CDR3 DNA, which spans 48 bases and is read in frame from base 1. Relative to germline, V is 3 bases shorter and J is 7 bases shorter, with 21 bases between their ends. The germline V gene supplies CDR1 WSHSY and CDR2 SAAADI. Sequencing took place on an Illumina HiSeq 2500. Quantitative 5'-RACE with molecular barcodes was the method used to prepare the TCR beta libraries. The authors' pipeline ran thus. A new computational method based on a probabilistic model of VDJ rearrangement was used to identify disease-linked TCR variants. TCRdb itself trimmed the public reads at Q25 with fastp, ran MiXCR and retained productive beta chains. Records with the same CDR3 protein are collapsed into one entry carrying the most frequent genes and DNA. Here the V and J calls rest on TCRdb's processing, not on the authors' analysis. This sample holds approximately 220,000 distinct CDR3 sequences; around a quarter were observed only once. Together, the top ten hold roughly 6.7% of the sample.

This clonotype was found many times. Its antigen is unknown. Per-base quality was not reported, and no clone a single base away is much larger than it. What the study reported, not specific to this receptor: The disease-linked clones had a CD8+ phenotype and were found at relatively low frequencies in peripheral blood. According to the report, matched synovial fluid samples from ankylosing spondylitis patients were significantly enriched for the disease-linked clones. Some motif variants had previously been reported in the synovial fluid and blood of reactive arthritis patients, which suggests shared mechanisms of disease initiation. Blood from ankylosing spondylitis patients appeared to be characterized by a TCR beta motif made up of under ten highly homologous amino acid variants.

The sequence was collected from a male donor with ankylosing spondylitis or in good health (not recorded which). The chain was built from TRBV10-2 and TRBJ2-5; the D gene assignment is perhaps TRBD1 or TRBD2, with each matching 6 bases. The sample was blood, either unsorted or a sorted T cell fraction (not recorded which). The encoded CDR3 is CASSDRGTVTGGTQYF. Here is the DNA: TGCGCCAGCAGTGATAGGGGGACCGTCACCGGGGGGACCCAGTACTTC.